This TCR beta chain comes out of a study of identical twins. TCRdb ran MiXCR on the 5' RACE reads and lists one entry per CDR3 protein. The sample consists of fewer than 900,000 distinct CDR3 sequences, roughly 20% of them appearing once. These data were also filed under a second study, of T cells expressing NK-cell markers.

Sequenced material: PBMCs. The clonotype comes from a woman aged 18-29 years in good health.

Written as DNA, the CDR3 is TGCAGTGCGCGGGACAGAGGGCTCTCAGATACGCAGTATTTT. Translating gives CSARDRGLSDTQYF. The chain links TRBV20-1 to TRBJ2-3; possible D gene TRBD1, 7 bases. The germline V and J ends were trimmed by 6 bases and 4 bases, with 17 bases remaining between them. The CDR3 length is 14 residues. Germline loops: CDR1 DFQATT, CDR2 SNEGSKA (reference sequence).